This T cell receptor (beta chain) stems from a study of T cells in localized non-small cell lung cancer. With 4 bases removed from V and 4 bases from J, the gap between germline ends came to 17 bases. The germline V gene encodes CDR1 MNHNS and CDR2 SASEGT. This CDR3 is 16 amino acids long. Profiling relied on immunoSEQ multiplex PCR, and the TCRdb table lists in-frame clones only, not all of them. Of 45,000 to 60,000 clones in the sample, over 80% were seen once. Study findings and constraints: Adjacent uninvolved lung had the highest clonality, suggesting focused antigen responses. Median detection of top 100 tumor clones in adjacent lung was 57 clones.

Concerning this clone: Antigen specificity is unknown.

The receptor comes from a female donor at least 60 years old with stage II squamous cell lung carcinoma. The sample in question was peripheral blood, obtained before any cancer treatment. The chain uses TRBV6-1 and TRBJ1-5, with D maybe TRBD1 (6 bases). This CDR3 is CASSGMGGRRNQPQHF. DNA of the CDR3: TGTGCCAGCAGTGGAATGGGGGGCCGGAGGAATCAGCCCCAGCATTTT.